These T cell receptor beta chains were read from a single sample in a study of blood T cell dynamics during melanoma immunotherapy. Repertoires were generated with immunoSEQ multiplex PCR, while TCRdb's copy carries only in-frame clones and drops some. The sample shows some 10,000 clones, over 80% of them seen only once. The sequenced sample was blood, obtained from a patient treated with checkpoint blockade. The receptor source for this set is a human donor with melanoma. The CDR3 runs from the conserved cysteine through the conserved F or W. A D gene is named only where the DNA matches it firmly. Clone size is stated in some rows and not others, as once, few, many or a class when expanded.

J: TRBJ2-7; D: TRBD1; size: once; V: TRBV6-5; DNA: TGTGCCAGCAGGTTAAGGACAGGGGACTCCTACGAGCAGTACTTC; CDR3: CASRLRTGDSYEQYF
J: TRBJ1-2; D: -; size: -; V: TRBV5-1; DNA: TGCGCCAGCAGCCAACGAGGCAACGGCTACACCTTC; CDR3: CASSQRGNGYTF
J: TRBJ2-2; D: -; size: -; V: TRBV18; DNA: TGTGCCAGCTCACCCAGCCGCGCCGGGGAGCTGTTTTTT; CDR3: CASSPSRAGELFF
J: TRBJ2-5; D: TRBD2; size: -; V: TRBV15; DNA: TGTGCCACCAGCAGAGATCGGGAGGGAGGGGAGACCCAGTACTTC; CDR3: CATSRDREGGETQYF
J: TRBJ2-7; D: TRBD2; size: -; V: TRBV6-5; DNA: TGTGCCAGCAGTTACCTGACTAGCGGGCGTAACTACGAGCAGTACTTC; CDR3: CASSYLTSGRNYEQYF
J: TRBJ1-6; D: TRBD1; size: -; V: TRBV2; DNA: TGTGCCAGCAGCCCTAGACAGGGGCTTTCACCCCTCCACTTT; CDR3: CASSPRQGLSPLHF
J: TRBJ2-3; D: -; size: -; V: TRBV27; DNA: TGTGCCAGCAGTCCCTCGACAGTTAGCACAGATACGCAGTATTTT; CDR3: CASSPSTVSTDTQYF
J: TRBJ1-1; D: TRBD1; size: -; V: TRBV5-1; DNA: TGCGCCAGCAGCTTAGACAGGGCAAGGACTGAAGCTTTCTTT; CDR3: CASSLDRARTEAFF
J: TRBJ1-5; D: -; size: -; V: TRBV7-9; DNA: TGTGCCAGCAGCGGAGGAGGGTTGGGCCAGCCCCAGCATTTT; CDR3: CASSGGGLGQPQHF
J: TRBJ2-3; D: -; size: -; V: TRBV19; DNA: TGTGCCAGTAGTGCCAGGGAGAGTGCAGATACGCAGTATTTT; CDR3: CASSARESADTQYF
J: TRBJ2-5; D: TRBD1; size: -; V: TRBV15; DNA: TGTGCCACCAAGCTAGGGACAGAACAAGAGACCCAGTACTTC; CDR3: CATKLGTEQETQYF
J: TRBJ1-2; D: TRBD1; size: -; V: TRBV5-1; DNA: TGCGCCAGCAGCTCGACAGGGAACTATGGCTACACCTTC; CDR3: CASSSTGNYGYTF
J: TRBJ1-5; D: TRBD1; size: once; V: TRBV6-6; DNA: TGTGCCAGCAGCGGGACAGGCCATCAAGGGCGGCAGCCCCAGCATTTT; CDR3: CASSGTGHQGRQPQHF
J: TRBJ2-2; D: -; size: -; V: TRBV6-5; DNA: TGTGCCAGCAGTTACAGGGTCAGGGCGGGCACCGGGGAGCTGTTTTTT; CDR3: CASSYRVRAGTGELFF
J: TRBJ1-2; D: -; size: -; V: TRBV28; DNA: TGTGCCAGCAGTCCGGGACTTAAGGGGGGCTACACCTTC; CDR3: CASSPGLKGGYTF
J: TRBJ1-5; D: -; size: -; V: TRBV7-2; DNA: TGTGCCAGCAGCCTCGGTGGGGACCGCACTTATTTT; CDR3: CASSLGGDRTYF
J: TRBJ2-1; D: TRBD2; size: -; V: TRBV4-3; DNA: TGCGCCAGCAGCCAAGATCCAGCGGGGGGGTTGAATGAGCAGTTCTTC; CDR3: CASSQDPAGGLNEQFF
J: TRBJ2-2; D: TRBD2; size: -; V: TRBV5-1; DNA: TGCGCCAGCAGTGTAGATAGCGGGGGTTCCGGGGAGCTGTTTTTT; CDR3: CASSVDSGGSGELFF
J: TRBJ1-5; D: -; size: once; V: TRBV7-8; DNA: TGTGCCAGCAGCCACGTCGGGGGGACGTGGCAGCCCCAGCATTTT; CDR3: CASSHVGGTWQPQHF
J: TRBJ1-5; D: -; size: -; V: TRBV7-9; DNA: TGTGCCAGCAGCGACTCAGGGGAGTCTCCATATCAGCCCCAGCATTTT; CDR3: CASSDSGESPYQPQHF
J: TRBJ1-6; D: -; size: -; V: TRBV1; DNA: TGCACCAGCAGCCAAGGATTGAGGGGACAGGGGCCAAATAATTCACCCCTCCACTTT; CDR3: CTSSQGLRGQGPNNSPLHF
J: TRBJ2-1; D: TRBD1; size: -; V: TRBV9; DNA: TGTGCCAGCAGCGTAAGTCTTGGACAGGGGGACGAGCAGTTCTTC; CDR3: CASSVSLGQGDEQFF
J: TRBJ2-1; D: -; size: -; V: TRBV7-2; DNA: TGTGCCAGCAGCTTGGTCGGAAAGCAGTTCTTC; CDR3: CASSLVGKQFF
J: TRBJ1-1; D: -; size: few; V: TRBV30; DNA: TGTGCCTGGGAGTCCAGGGACGTTTTCTTT; CDR3: CAWESRDVFF
J: TRBJ1-1; D: -; size: -; V: TRBV11-1; DNA: TGTGCCAGCAGCTTAGCAGGGCCCACTGAAGCTTTCTTT; CDR3: CASSLAGPTEAFF
J: TRBJ1-5; D: TRBD1; size: -; V: TRBV5-5; DNA: TGTGCCAGCAGCTTGGAGGGGGCAAGTTCTCAGCCCCAGCATTTT; CDR3: CASSLEGASSQPQHF
J: TRBJ1-1; D: -; size: -; V: TRBV7-2; DNA: TGTGCCAGCAGCCGCGGGGTTAGTTCCACTGAAGCTTTCTTT; CDR3: CASSRGVSSTEAFF